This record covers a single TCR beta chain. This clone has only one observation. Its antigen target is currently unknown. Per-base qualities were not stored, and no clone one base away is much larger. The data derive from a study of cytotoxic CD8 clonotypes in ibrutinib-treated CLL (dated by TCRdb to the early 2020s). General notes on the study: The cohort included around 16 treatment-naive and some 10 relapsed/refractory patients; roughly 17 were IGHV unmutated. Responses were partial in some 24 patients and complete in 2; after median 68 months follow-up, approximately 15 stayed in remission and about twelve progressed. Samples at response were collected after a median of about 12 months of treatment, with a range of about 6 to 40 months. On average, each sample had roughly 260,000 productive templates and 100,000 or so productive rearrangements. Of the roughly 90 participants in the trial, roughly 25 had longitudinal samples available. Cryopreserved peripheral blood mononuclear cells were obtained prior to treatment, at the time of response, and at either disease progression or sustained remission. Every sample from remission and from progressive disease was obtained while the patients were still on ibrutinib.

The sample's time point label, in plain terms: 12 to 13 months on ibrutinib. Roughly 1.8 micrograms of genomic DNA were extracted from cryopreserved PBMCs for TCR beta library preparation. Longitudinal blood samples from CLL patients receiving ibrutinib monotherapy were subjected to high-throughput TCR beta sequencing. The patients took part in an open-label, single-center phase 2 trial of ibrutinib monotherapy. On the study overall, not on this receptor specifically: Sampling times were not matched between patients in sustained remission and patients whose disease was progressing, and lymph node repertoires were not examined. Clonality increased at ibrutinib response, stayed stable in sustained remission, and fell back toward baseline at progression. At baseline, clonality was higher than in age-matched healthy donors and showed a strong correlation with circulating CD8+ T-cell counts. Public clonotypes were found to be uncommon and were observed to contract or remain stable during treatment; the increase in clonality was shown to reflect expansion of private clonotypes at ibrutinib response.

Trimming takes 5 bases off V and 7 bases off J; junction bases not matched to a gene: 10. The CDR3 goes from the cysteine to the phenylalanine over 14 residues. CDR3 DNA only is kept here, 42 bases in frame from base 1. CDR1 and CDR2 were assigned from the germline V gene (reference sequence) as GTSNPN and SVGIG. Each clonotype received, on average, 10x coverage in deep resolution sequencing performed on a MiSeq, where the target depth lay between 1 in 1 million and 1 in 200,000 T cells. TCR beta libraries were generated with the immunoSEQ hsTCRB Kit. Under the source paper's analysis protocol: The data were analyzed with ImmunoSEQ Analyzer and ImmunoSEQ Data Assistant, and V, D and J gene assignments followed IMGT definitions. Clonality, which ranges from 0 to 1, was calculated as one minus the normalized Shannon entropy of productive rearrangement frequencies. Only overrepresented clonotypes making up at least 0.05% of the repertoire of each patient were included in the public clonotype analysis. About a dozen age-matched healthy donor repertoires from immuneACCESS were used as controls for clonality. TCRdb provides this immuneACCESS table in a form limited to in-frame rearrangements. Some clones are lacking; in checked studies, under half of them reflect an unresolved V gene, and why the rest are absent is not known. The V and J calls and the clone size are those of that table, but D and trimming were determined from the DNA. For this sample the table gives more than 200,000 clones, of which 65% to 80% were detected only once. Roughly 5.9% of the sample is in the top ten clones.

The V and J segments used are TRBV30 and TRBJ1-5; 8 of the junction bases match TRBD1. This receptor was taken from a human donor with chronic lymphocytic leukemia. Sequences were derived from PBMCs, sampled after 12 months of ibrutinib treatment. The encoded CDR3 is CAWSDRGDRQPQHF. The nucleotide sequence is TGTGCCTGGTCCGACAGGGGCGATCGGCAGCCCCAGCATTTT.